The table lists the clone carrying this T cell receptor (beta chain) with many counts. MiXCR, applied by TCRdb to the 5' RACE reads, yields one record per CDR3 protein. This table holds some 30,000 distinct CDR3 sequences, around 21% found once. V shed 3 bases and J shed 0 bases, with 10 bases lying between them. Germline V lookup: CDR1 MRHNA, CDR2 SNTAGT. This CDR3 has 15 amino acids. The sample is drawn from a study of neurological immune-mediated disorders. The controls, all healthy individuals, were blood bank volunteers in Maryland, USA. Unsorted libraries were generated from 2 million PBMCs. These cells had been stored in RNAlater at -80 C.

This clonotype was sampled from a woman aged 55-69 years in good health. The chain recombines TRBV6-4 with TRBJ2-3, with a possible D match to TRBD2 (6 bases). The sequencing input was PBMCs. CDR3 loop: CASSEVAASTDTQYF. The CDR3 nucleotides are TGTGCCAGCAGTGAGGTAGCGGCCAGCACAGATACGCAGTATTTT.